The next 8 T cell receptor beta chains were all read from a single sample in a study of T cell changes during pregnancy in multiple sclerosis. Sequenced by immunoSEQ multiplex PCR; TCRdb stores in-frame clones only, minus some. The sample records roughly 87,000 clones, about nine tenths being singletons. Sequencing used PBMCs, obtained in the first trimester of pregnancy. Receptor source: a female donor in good health, serving as a control in a pregnancy study. Some clones in this sample may be carry-over from other donors' samples.

The CDR3, as DNA: TGTGCCAGCAGCGCGGACCGTGCGGGGGATACGCAGTATTTT. This codes for CASSADRAGDTQYF. V is TRBV11-2 and J is TRBJ2-3, with D maybe TRBD2 (6 bases). Germline CDR1 and CDR2: SGHAT and FQNNGV. Trimming took 5 bases from V and 6 from J, leaving 15 bases between them. The CDR3 has 14 residues.

The V call is TRBV10-1, the J call TRBJ2-1, with 7 bases lining up with TRBD2. CDR3 length: 15 residues. Germline CDR1 reads WNHNN; CDR2 reads SYGVQD (reference sequence). J lost 4 bases, V lost 8 bases, and 11 bases had no gene match. The CDR3 is CASAPGGELYNEQFF. In nucleotides, the CDR3 is TGCGCCAGCGCCCCTGGGGGGGAGTTGTACAATGAGCAGTTCTTC.

V is TRBV5-8 and J is TRBJ1-3, with D possibly TRBD1 on 6 matching bases. With 3 bases removed from V and 0 bases from J, the gap between germline ends came to 16 bases. Germline V lookup: CDR1 SGHTS, CDR2 YDEGEE. The CDR3 sequence is 17 residues long. The CDR3 loop reads CASSSLGGRLSGNTIYF. The CDR3 nucleotides are TGTGCCAGCAGCTCCCTCGGGGGGCGACTCTCTGGAAACACCATATATTTT. Filled out from reference TRBV5-8 and TRBJ1-3, the complete variable domain reads EAGVTQSPTHLIKTRGQQATLRCSPISGHTSVYWYQQALGLGLQFLLWYDEGEERNRGNFPPRFSGRQFPNYSSELNVNALELEDSALYLCASSSLGGRLSGNTIYFGEGSWLTVV.

This chain connects TRBV6-5 to TRBJ2-1; D might be TRBD2 (6 bases). Trimming removed 10 bases at V and 3 bases at J, with 19 bases between. The CDR3 has 15 residues. Germline V CDR1 and CDR2: MNHEY, SVGAGI. The CDR3 loop is CATARRESGYNEQFF. For the CDR3, the DNA is TGTGCCACTGCCCGTCGGGAGAGTGGCTACAATGAGCAGTTCTTC.

The CDR3 spells CAISESLGLAGSSYEQYF. CDR3 DNA sequence: TGTGCCATCAGTGAGTCCTTAGGACTAGCGGGGAGCTCCTACGAGCAGTACTTC. V gene TRBV10-3 combines with J gene TRBJ2-7; 12 nucleotides line up with TRBD2. CDR3 size: 18 residues. V shed 0 bases and J 0 bases; nucleotides not matched to a gene: 6. Per the germline V gene, CDR1 is ENHRY and CDR2 is SYGVKD.

The rearrangement joins TRBV27 to TRBJ2-1; D may be TRBD2 (5 bases). The ends were cut back, 5 bases at V and 0 bases at J, with 14 bases in the middle. Germline CDR1 is MNHEY and CDR2 is SMNVEV (reference sequence). This CDR3 comprises 16 residues. The CDR3 sequence is CASSPRAASSYNEQFF. As DNA, the CDR3 is TGTGCCAGCAGTCCCCGAGCGGCAAGCTCCTACAATGAGCAGTTCTTC.

The genes are TRBV14 and TRBJ2-7; D might be TRBD2 (6 bases). The V gene's germline CDR1 is SGHDN and CDR2 FVKESK. With 4 bases removed from V and 2 bases from J, the gap between germline ends came to 12 bases. The CDR3 covers 14 residues. The CDR3 loop reads CASSREDLTYEQYF. In DNA form, the CDR3 reads TGTGCCAGCAGCCGGGAGGATCTTACCTACGAGCAGTACTTC.

The chain links TRBV19 to TRBJ2-1, with D unresolved. This CDR3 is 12 amino acids long. Trimming removed 6 bases from V and 3 bases from J, with 6 bases in between. Germline CDR1 reads LNHDA; CDR2 reads SQIVND (reference sequence). The CDR3 sequence: CASRSGYNEQFF. DNA of the CDR3: TGTGCCAGTAGGTCAGGCTACAATGAGCAGTTCTTC.